Listed below are T cell receptor beta chains from one sample, sequenced in a study of T cells expressing NK-cell markers. TCRdb re-called the 5' RACE reads and gives one entry per CDR3 protein, without DNA. Recorded for this sample: 150,000 to 180,000 distinct CDR3 sequences. The sequenced sample was blood T cells: a sorted CD56 or NKG2C T cell subset, CD4+ or CD8+ T cells, or bulk PBMC T cells (not recorded which). Every receptor here comes from a woman between 50 and 59 years old in good health. The CDR3 runs from the conserved cysteine through the conserved F or W. The order of the fields is clone size, J gene, V gene, CDR3 protein. Expanded clones get a size class; other rows say once, few or many, or leave the size out.

clone_size: NA
j_call: TRBJ1-1
v_call: TRBV29-1
cdr3_aa: CSGRGRPPWNEAFF

clone_size: NA
j_call: TRBJ2-1
v_call: TRBV12-3/TRBV12-4
cdr3_aa: CASSPNRDTGEQFF

clone_size: NA
j_call: TRBJ2-2
v_call: TRBV14
cdr3_aa: CASSQDPHRVGELFF

clone_size: NA
j_call: TRBJ2-3
v_call: TRBV29-1
cdr3_aa: CSVEGGTSTDTQYF

clone_size: NA
j_call: TRBJ2-7
v_call: TRBV4-1
cdr3_aa: CASSQDGDPQRQYF

clone_size: NA
j_call: TRBJ2-3
v_call: TRBV24-1
cdr3_aa: CATSDFPGSDTQYF

clone_size: NA
j_call: TRBJ2-1
v_call: TRBV4-1
cdr3_aa: CASSQIAGGPHNEQFF

clone_size: NA
j_call: TRBJ2-2
v_call: TRBV2
cdr3_aa: CAHPDRGTGELFF

clone_size: NA
j_call: TRBJ1-1
v_call: TRBV11-1
cdr3_aa: CASSFGNRVLGTEAFF

clone_size: NA
j_call: TRBJ2-7
v_call: TRBV30
cdr3_aa: CAWSPRGLAGYEQYF

clone_size: NA
j_call: TRBJ2-7
v_call: TRBV7-6
cdr3_aa: CASSGTGHEQYF

clone_size: NA
j_call: TRBJ2-2
v_call: TRBV10-3
cdr3_aa: CAISGGAGANTGELFF

clone_size: NA
j_call: TRBJ2-6
v_call: TRBV7-9
cdr3_aa: CASSFNPSWANVLTF

clone_size: NA
j_call: TRBJ1-1
v_call: TRBV24-1
cdr3_aa: CATNDGLNTEAFF

clone_size: NA
j_call: TRBJ2-2
v_call: TRBV6-5
cdr3_aa: CASSYSGTGGGTGELFF

clone_size: NA
j_call: TRBJ2-1
v_call: TRBV20-1
cdr3_aa: CSAGLAGANEQFF

clone_size: medium-sized
j_call: TRBJ1-1
v_call: TRBV12-3/TRBV12-4
cdr3_aa: CASSLVNTEAFF

clone_size: NA
j_call: TRBJ2-3
v_call: TRBV4-1
cdr3_aa: CASSQDPPAGDGTDTQYF

clone_size: NA
j_call: TRBJ2-7
v_call: TRBV27
cdr3_aa: CASSEGQFYEQYF

clone_size: NA
j_call: TRBJ2-3
v_call: TRBV6-5
cdr3_aa: CATLIPGTDTQYF

clone_size: NA
j_call: TRBJ1-4
v_call: TRBV7-9
cdr3_aa: CASSWDSEKLFF

clone_size: NA
j_call: TRBJ1-1
v_call: TRBV27
cdr3_aa: CASSLWSPTDEAFF

clone_size: NA
j_call: TRBJ2-1
v_call: TRBV5-6
cdr3_aa: CASTGGTETSNWHEQFF

clone_size: NA
j_call: TRBJ2-1
v_call: TRBV18
cdr3_aa: CASSPPTSGSLQPYNEQFF

clone_size: NA
j_call: TRBJ1-2
v_call: TRBV20-1
cdr3_aa: CSARDGPWGTGYTF

clone_size: NA
j_call: TRBJ2-1
v_call: TRBV2
cdr3_aa: CASSRTGGDSYNEQFF

clone_size: NA
j_call: TRBJ1-5
v_call: TRBV15
cdr3_aa: CATSRVGQGGNQPQHF

clone_size: NA
j_call: TRBJ2-7
v_call: TRBV10-3
cdr3_aa: CAISPGENAAYEQYF

clone_size: NA
j_call: TRBJ1-5
v_call: TRBV19
cdr3_aa: CASSTYETGHPQHF

clone_size: NA
j_call: TRBJ2-1
v_call: TRBV6-5
cdr3_aa: CASSYTGFEQFF

clone_size: NA
j_call: TRBJ1-2
v_call: TRBV4-1
cdr3_aa: CASSHVGSANYGYTF

clone_size: NA
j_call: TRBJ1-1
v_call: TRBV15
cdr3_aa: CATSTGRNTEAFF

clone_size: NA
j_call: TRBJ2-1
v_call: TRBV5-1
cdr3_aa: CASSFTTLYDEQFF

clone_size: NA
j_call: TRBJ1-1
v_call: TRBV24-1
cdr3_aa: CATSDYSNTEAFF

clone_size: NA
j_call: TRBJ1-2
v_call: TRBV2
cdr3_aa: CASSEQRQSNYGYTF

clone_size: NA
j_call: TRBJ2-1
v_call: TRBV2
cdr3_aa: CASHRGEPYNEQFF

clone_size: NA
j_call: TRBJ1-4
v_call: TRBV4-1
cdr3_aa: CASSQDTRQFNEKLFF

clone_size: NA
j_call: TRBJ1-2
v_call: TRBV12-3/TRBV12-4
cdr3_aa: CASRAQGDYGYTF

clone_size: NA
j_call: TRBJ2-1
v_call: TRBV27
cdr3_aa: CASSLSGVAAYNEQFF

clone_size: NA
j_call: TRBJ2-5
v_call: TRBV5-1
cdr3_aa: CASRDSQETQYF

clone_size: NA
j_call: TRBJ2-5
v_call: TRBV12-3/TRBV12-4
cdr3_aa: CASRTLGTLGETQYF

clone_size: NA
j_call: TRBJ2-2
v_call: TRBV24-1
cdr3_aa: CATSAIPESGELFF

clone_size: NA
j_call: TRBJ2-1
v_call: TRBV29-1
cdr3_aa: CSVAGTGLYNQQFF

clone_size: NA
j_call: TRBJ2-1
v_call: TRBV20-1
cdr3_aa: CSARDYSEANEQFF

clone_size: NA
j_call: TRBJ2-1
v_call: TRBV28
cdr3_aa: CASSRFNEQFF